The 10 T cell receptor beta chains in this list originate from one sample, sequenced in a study of monozygotic twins with cystic fibrosis. Clones were sequenced by immunoSEQ multiplex PCR, and TCRdb holds only the in-frame ones, with some missing. The data hold about 20,000 clones, with around 90% observed a single time. Sample: blood. All receptors derive from a girl aged 2 to 10 with cystic fibrosis.

The chain recombines TRBV19 with TRBJ2-1, with unresolved D. From germline, CDR1 is LNHDA and CDR2 SQIVND (reference sequence). The V gene lost 3 bases and the J gene lost 7 bases, with 19 bases spanning the gap. The CDR3 loop spans 16 amino acids. In nucleotides, the CDR3 is TGTGCCAGTAGTATTGCCGGCGGCGCCCCCCGTAATGAGCAGTTCTTC. Its protein product is CASSIAGGAPRNEQFF.

The genes are TRBV28 and TRBJ2-7; 10 nucleotides agree with TRBD2. V gave up 6 bases and J gave up 3 bases; unmatched junction bases: 8. Per the germline V gene, CDR1 is MDHEN and CDR2 is SYDVKM. The CDR3 extends over 15 amino acids. In DNA, the CDR3 is TGTGCCAGCAGACCAACTAGCGGGACCCTCTACGAGCAGTACTTC. This codes for CASRPTSGTLYEQYF.

The CDR3 sequence: CAISESGQHDEQYF. CDR3 coding DNA: TGTGCCATCAGTGAGTCGGGACAGCATGACGAGCAGTACTTC. The J gene is TRBJ2-7, the V gene TRBV10-3; the match to TRBD1 covers 7 bases. Germline trimming cut 0 bases from V and 5 bases from J; bases unmatched to any gene: 4. The length of the CDR3 is 14 residues. Germline CDR1 is ENHRY and CDR2 is SYGVKD.

This clone occurred once. V and J are TRBV7-2 and TRBJ1-1; 8 bases align to TRBD1. Germline V gives CDR1 SGHTA, CDR2 FQGNSA. The CDR3 totals 15 residues. V gave up 5 bases and J gave up 1 base; unmatched junction bases: 6. The CDR3, as DNA: TGTGCCAGCAGCATCGACAGGGGAAAGAACACTGAAGCTTTCTTT. Residues: CASSIDRGKNTEAFF.

The chain has TRBV2 and TRBJ2-1, with TRBD1 identical over 12 bases. The CDR3 sequence is 15 residues long. Trimming took 4 bases from V and 7 from J; bases not matched to a gene: 5. CDR1 and CDR2 (germline): SNHLY, FYNNEI. The CDR3 is CASSGGQGARNEQFF. CDR3 nucleotides: TGTGCCAGCAGTGGGGGACAGGGGGCGCGGAATGAGCAGTTCTTC.

The rearrangement links TRBV7-2 to TRBJ1-4, with a tentative D call TRBD1 (6 bases). The ends were cut back, 6 bases at V and 2 bases at J, with 16 bases in the middle. CDR1 and CDR2 from the germline V gene are SGHTA and FQGNSA. The CDR3 extends over 16 amino acids. Here the CDR3 DNA reads TGTGCCAGCAGTTCGTACAGGGAGCACACTAATGAAAAACTGTTTTTT. Protein sequence: CASSSYREHTNEKLFF.

The sample holds one count of this clone. The genes are TRBV19 and TRBJ1-5; 8 nucleotides align to TRBD1. J gave up 5 bases and V 2 bases, and 2 bases lay outside the gene matches. The CDR3 is made up of 14 amino acids. From germline, CDR1 is LNHDA and CDR2 SQIVND (reference sequence). The CDR3 reads CASSIRTGYQPQHF. The CDR3 region has the DNA TGTGCCAGTAGTATAAGGACAGGGTATCAGCCCCAGCATTTT.

This chain connects TRBV18 to TRBJ2-3; 9 positions agree with TRBD1. CDR3 length: 17 amino acids. The germline CDR1 and CDR2 sequences are KGHSH and LQKENI. Germline trimming cut 1 base from V and 2 bases from J; bases unmatched to any gene: 7. CDR3 loop: CASSPQVQGATTDTQYF. As DNA, the CDR3 is TGTGCCAGCTCACCACAAGTACAGGGGGCCACCACAGATACGCAGTATTTT.

The CDR3 sequence: CASSLQVGMEKGYTF. CDR3 sequence (DNA): TGTGCCAGCAGCTTGCAGGTGGGGATGGAAAAAGGCTACACCTTC. This chain links TRBV5-4 with TRBJ1-2; unclear D gene. The CDR3 consists of 15 residues. V was trimmed by 1 base and J by 8 bases, leaving 18 bases between them. Germline CDR1 SGHNT, CDR2 YYREEE (reference sequence).

The J gene is TRBJ2-1, the V gene TRBV11-2; TRBD2 is a possible D gene (6 bases). From germline, CDR1 is SGHAT and CDR2 FQNNGV. The CDR3 length is 15 residues. The V end lost 7 bases, the J end lost 3 bases, and 16 bases lay between the germline ends. DNA of the CDR3: TGTGCCAGCACCCCAGCGGGCCTCAGCTACAATGAGCAGTTCTTC. Amino acid sequence: CASTPAGLSYNEQFF. Complete variable domain (other parts from reference TRBV11-2 and TRBJ2-1): EAGVAQSPRYKIIEKRQSVAFWCNPISGHATLYWYQQILGQGPKLLIQFQNNGVVDDSQLPKDRFSAERLKGVDSTLKIQPAKLEDSAVYLCASTPAGLSYNEQFFGPGTRLTVL.